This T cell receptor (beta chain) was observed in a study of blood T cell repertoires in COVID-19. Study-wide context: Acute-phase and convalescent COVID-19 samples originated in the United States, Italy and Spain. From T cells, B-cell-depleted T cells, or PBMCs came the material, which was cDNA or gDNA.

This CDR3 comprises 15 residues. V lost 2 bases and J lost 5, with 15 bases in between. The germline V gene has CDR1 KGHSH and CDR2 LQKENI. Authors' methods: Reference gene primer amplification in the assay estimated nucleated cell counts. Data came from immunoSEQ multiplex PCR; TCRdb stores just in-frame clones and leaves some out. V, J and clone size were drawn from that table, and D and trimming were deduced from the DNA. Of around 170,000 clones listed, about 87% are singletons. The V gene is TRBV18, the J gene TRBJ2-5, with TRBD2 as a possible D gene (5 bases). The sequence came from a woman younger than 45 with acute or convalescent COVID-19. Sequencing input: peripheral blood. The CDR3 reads CASSPGLSRGETQYF. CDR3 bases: TGTGCCAGCTCACCAGGGCTGTCACGGGGTGAGACCCAGTACTTC.